The clone carrying this TCR beta chain was seen only a few times. The sample comes from a study of blood T cell repertoires in COVID-19. The CDR3 extends over 17 amino acids. Trimming took off 2 bases at V and 0 bases at J, with 12 bases between the two ends. Method: immunoSEQ multiplex PCR; TCRdb's copy keeps in-frame clones and lacks some. The data contain roughly 130,000 clones, less than 85% of them seen just once; the ten biggest clones take up more than 10%. The clonotype originates from an older woman with acute or convalescent COVID-19. Input material: peripheral blood. The chain combines TRBV5-3 with TRBJ1-6; D remains unclear. TRBV5-3 is reported as an ORF; its role is uncertain. The CDR3 loop reads CARSFRGLGSYNSPLHF. DNA for the CDR3: TGTGCCAGAAGCTTTAGAGGTCTGGGCTCCTATAATTCACCCCTCCACTTT.